These 17 T cell receptor beta chains came from one sample sequenced in a study of blood T cell repertoires in COVID-19. TCRdb's copy holds only in-frame clones and misses some; the assay was immunoSEQ multiplex PCR. The sample holds about 200,000 clones; 82% are singletons and the top ten take 14% to 15%. Sequences were obtained from PBMCs or T cells enriched from blood (not recorded which). The receptor source for this set is a man between 40 and 49 years old who had recovered from COVID-19.

V and J are TRBV19 and TRBJ1-2; 10 positions match TRBD1. The V gene end was trimmed by 9 bases and the J gene end by 8 bases; junction bases not matched to a gene: 12. Germline CDR1 is LNHDA and CDR2 is SQIVND (reference sequence). The length of the CDR3 is 14 residues. CDR3: CASHQDRGSGGYTF. For the CDR3, the DNA is TGTGCCAGCCACCAGGACAGGGGGAGCGGCGGCTACACCTTC.

The CDR3 DNA is TGTGCCACCAGTGATAAGAACGACAGGGTCGGGGCCAACGTCCTGACTTTC. Translation gives CATSDKNDRVGANVLTF. The chain carries TRBV24-1 and TRBJ2-6; TRBD1 aligns across 7 bases. V shed 3 bases, J shed 4 bases, and the junction held 8 bases outside the gene matches. CDR3 length equals 17 residues. Germline lookup yields CDR1 KGHDR and CDR2 SFDVKD.

The rearrangement links TRBV2 to TRBJ2-4; the match to TRBD1 covers 7 bases. The CDR3 runs 12 residues. V shed 8 bases, J shed 4 bases, and the junction held 2 bases outside the gene matches. CDR1 and CDR2 (germline): SNHLY, FYNNEI. CDR3 sequence reads: CASRDSKNIQYF. For the CDR3, the DNA is TGTGCCAGCCGGGACAGTAAAAACATTCAGTACTTC.

This rearrangement joins TRBV2 to TRBJ1-3, with D maybe TRBD1 (6 bases). This CDR3 has 14 amino acids. V shed 6 bases and J shed 7 bases, with 16 bases lying between them. Germline CDR1 SNHLY, CDR2 FYNNEI. The CDR3 region has the DNA TGTGCCAGCAGGGAGACAGGCCCGAGGAACACCATATATTTT. Its protein is CASRETGPRNTIYF.

This CDR3 is CASSSGQGSNQPQHF. The CDR3 region has the DNA TGTGCCAGCAGCTCCGGACAGGGGAGTAATCAGCCCCAGCATTTT. This chain links TRBV7-2 with TRBJ1-5; 9 positions match TRBD1. The CDR3 spans 15 residues. Germline CDR1 SGHTA, CDR2 FQGNSA. V lost 4 bases and J lost 4; bases outside the gene matches: 5.

Concerning this clone itself: This same CDR3 is encoded by further DNA sequences in the sample. The chain combines TRBV5-1 with TRBJ1-1; 8 bases are a match to TRBD1. The germline V gene encodes CDR1 SGHRS and CDR2 YFSETQ. The CDR3 length is 14 residues. The V gene end was trimmed by 2 bases and the J gene end by 1 base; junction bases not matched to a gene: 1. CDR3 sequence (DNA): TGCGCCAGCAGCTTAGACAGGGGGAACACTGAAGCTTTCTTT. This codes for CASSLDRGNTEAFF. Using reference TRBV5-1 and TRBJ1-1 for the parts outside the CDR3, the full variable domain is KAGVTQTPRYLIKTRGQQVTLSCSPISGHRSVSWYQQTPGQGLQFLFEYFSETQRNKGNFPGRFSGRQFSNSRSEMNVSTLELGDSALYLCASSLDRGNTEAFFGQGTRLTVV.

The chain joins TRBV5-1 to TRBJ1-1; D is unclear. The CDR3 has 11 residues. Germline loops: CDR1 SGHRS, CDR2 YFSETQ. The V gene lost 4 bases and the J gene lost 9 bases, with 10 bases spanning the gap. In nucleotides, the CDR3 is TGCGCCAGCAGCGGAGGTCGACAAGCTTTCTTT. It specifies CASSGGRQAFF.

The chain links TRBV18 to TRBJ1-1; perhaps TRBD1 as D (6 bases). Trimming pared 4 bases from V and 2 bases from J, leaving 11 bases between. Germline V gene data show CDR1 as KGHSH and CDR2 as LQKENI. This CDR3 contains 14 residues. The CDR3 is CASSLLDRNTEAFF. The CDR3, as DNA: TGTGCCAGCTCACTTCTGGACAGAAACACTGAAGCTTTCTTT.

The chain couples TRBV18 to TRBJ2-2, with TRBD2 matching over 8 bases. Germline CDR1 is KGHSH and CDR2 is LQKENI. CDR3 length equals 16 residues. The J segment lost 5 bases and the V segment lost 1 base, leaving 6 bases of the junction unmatched. CDR3 sequence (DNA): TGTGCCAGCTCACCACGCTCCGGGAGGGGTACCGGGGAGCTGTTTTTT. Translating it yields CASSPRSGRGTGELFF.

The rearrangement links TRBV7-8 to TRBJ1-2; 7 nucleotides match TRBD1. Germline V gene sequence: CDR1 SGHVS, CDR2 FQNEAQ. The trim removed 5 bases at V and 8 bases at J, leaving 11 bases unmatched. CDR3 length equals 14 residues. CDR3 region: CASSIPDRVGGYTF. CDR3 bases: TGTGCCAGCAGCATTCCCGACAGGGTAGGCGGCTACACCTTC.

The chain combines TRBV19 with TRBJ2-4; TRBD2 is a possible D gene (6 bases). The length of the CDR3 is 15 residues. Germline lookup yields CDR1 LNHDA and CDR2 SQIVND (reference sequence). The ends were cut back, 3 bases at V and 3 bases at J, with 12 bases in the middle. Here the CDR3 reads CASSMDGGNKNIQYF. CDR3 DNA: TGTGCCAGTAGTATGGACGGGGGAAACAAAAACATTCAGTACTTC.

This clone has only a few counts. V and J are TRBV28 and TRBJ1-2; 8 nucleotides agree with TRBD1. The trim removed 6 bases at V and 8 bases at J, leaving 11 bases unmatched. The CDR3 has 14 amino acids. In germline, CDR1 is MDHEN, CDR2 SYDVKM. The CDR3 DNA reads as TGTGCCAGCAGAAGACATGGGACAGGCGGCGGCTACACCTTC. Its protein is CASRRHGTGGGYTF.

In its sample, this clone was seen once. The rearrangement joins TRBV7-2 to TRBJ1-2; D unclear. Per the germline V gene, CDR1 is SGHTA and CDR2 is FQGNSA. This CDR3 spans 13 amino acids. Trimming shortened V by 2 bases and J by 8 bases, and 12 bases separated the two germline ends. CDR3 nucleotide sequence: TGTGCCAGCAGCTTAAGTCGGGAAGACGGCTACACCTTC. Residues: CASSLSREDGYTF.

This chain joins TRBV6-5 and TRBJ2-2, with D unclear. The V gene lost 7 bases and the J gene lost 2 bases, with 5 bases spanning the gap. CDR1 and CDR2 from the germline V gene are MNHEY and SVGAGI. This CDR3 region has 12 residues. The CDR3 is CASTRNTGELFF. The CDR3, as DNA: TGTGCCAGCACCAGAAACACCGGGGAGCTGTTTTTT.

This clone was detected only once. The chain combines TRBV4-3 with TRBJ1-3, with D possibly TRBD1 on 5 matching bases. The CDR3 contains 17 residues. Per the germline V gene, CDR1 is LGHNA and CDR2 is YSLEER. Trimming cost V 1 base and J 4 bases, with 17 bases left between them. CDR3 nucleotide sequence: TGCGCCAGCAGCCAAGCCTGGGGTCAGGGCCTCGGAAACACCATATATTTT. It encodes CASSQAWGQGLGNTIYF.

This chain joins TRBV18 and TRBJ2-7; 15 nucleotides line up with TRBD2. The CDR3 is 20 amino acids. Trimming removed 0 bases from V and 5 bases from J; junction bases left unmatched: 14. Germline V lookup: CDR1 KGHSH, CDR2 LQKENI. The CDR3 region has the DNA TGTGCCAGCTCACCACCCGTAGGACTAGCGGGAGGGCAATTCGTTCACGAGCAGTACTTC. The encoded protein is CASSPPVGLAGGQFVHEQYF.

This rearrangement joins TRBV30 to TRBJ1-5, with 10 positions matching TRBD1. CDR1 is GTSNPN and CDR2 is SVGIG in the germline V gene (reference sequence). V dropped 0 bases and J dropped 4; count of bases not matched to a gene: 12. The CDR3 has 18 residues. The CDR3 protein is CAWSVGQGTNPRNQPQHF. CDR3 bases: TGTGCCTGGAGTGTGGGACAGGGGACAAACCCAAGGAATCAGCCCCAGCATTTT.